The present T cell receptor beta chain was sequenced within a study of CD8+CD57+ T cells in acquired aplastic anemia. Study details: DNA from sorted CD4+ and CD8+ cells averaged approximately 3.2 ug. Read counts for CD4+ cells (from healthy donors) averaged roughly 10 million. Study results and limitations: For CD8+ Simpson's diversity, patients and controls showed no significant difference. The number of CD8+ CDR3 sequences shared by patients and controls was approximately 30.

For CDR3 and TCR beta VDJ profiling, genomic DNA was the template used. A single record per CDR3 protein comes from TCRdb applying MiXCR to the reads. The sample includes about 190,000 distinct CDR3 sequences, approximately 52% of them seen just once. V lost 7 bases and J 5 bases, leaving 17 bases between the germline ends. CDR1 MDHEN and CDR2 SYDVKM come from the germline V gene. The CDR3 covers 14 residues. This clonotype was found many times. The antigen remains unidentified. The V call is TRBV28, the J call TRBJ1-2; D is possibly TRBD1 (5 bases). The receptor was isolated from a human donor in good health, serving as a control. The sample taken for sequencing was sorted CD4+, CD8+, or CD8+CD57+ T cells (not recorded which) from PBMCs. The CDR3 bases are TGTGCCAGCAACCCAGGGACCAAACCATATGGCTACACCTTC. It is translated as CASNPGTKPYGYTF.